One TCR beta chain is described in this entry. This entry belongs to a study of blood T cell repertoires in COVID-19. Repertoires were generated with immunoSEQ multiplex PCR, while TCRdb's copy carries only in-frame clones and drops some. The repertoire has around 430,000 clones, 88% of them found once; the top ten carry around 13%. Germline CDR1 reads SNHLY; CDR2 reads FYNNEI. V lost 6 bases and J lost 5; bases outside the gene matches: 7. The CDR3 consists of 14 residues. J is TRBJ2-1 and V is TRBV2; 7 nucleotides align to TRBD1. This clonotype was obtained from a woman in her fifties or sixties with COVID-19, enrolled during active disease. The sequenced sample consisted of peripheral blood. The CDR3 spells CASSFDRANNEQFF. The CDR3 nucleotides read TGTGCCAGCAGCTTCGACAGGGCTAACAATGAGCAGTTCTTC.